This T cell receptor beta chain is from a study of CD8+ T cells in alopecia areata (dated by TCRdb to 2016 to 2019). General notes on the study: Treated patients were enrolled in an open-label pilot trial of oral tofacitinib, 5 to 10 mg twice daily, for moderate-to-severe alopecia areata. Patients stayed on tofacitinib for 6 to 18 months and then had 6 months of follow-up off drug so that delayed response and recurrence could be assessed. For the treated patients, the SALT score, which quantifies what percentage of scalp surface area is affected, served as the measure of disease severity. The study used high-throughput TCRbeta sequencing to examine T cell clonal expansion in alopecia areata, in both the C3H/HeJ mouse model and human patients. On the human side, TCRbeta sequencing was run on scalp tissue and on sorted CD4+ and CD8+ peripheral blood T cells from healthy controls and from alopecia areata patients with either patchy or totalis/universalis disease. Tofacitinib-treated patients had biopsies at baseline and at 4 and 24 weeks of treatment, with a later scalp biopsy in several patients. Scalp clonality was compared among normal scalp (n=4), patchy alopecia areata scalp (n=8), and alopecia totalis/universalis scalp (n=8). RNA was obtained with the PAXgene miRNA kit for fixed scalp, the miRNeasy kit for PBMCs, and the RNeasy kit for mouse skin. Amplification of TCRbeta CDR3 regions was done by immunoSEQ multiplex PCR using 35 Vbeta forward primers and 13 Jbeta reverse primers.

This clone was observed at least ten times. The target of this receptor is not known. Per-nucleotide qualities are absent, and no much larger clonotype sits a single base away. V is clipped by 4 bases and J by 2 bases, and the sequence between their germline boundaries is 6 bases long. In the germline V gene, CDR1 corresponds to SGHTA and CDR2 to FQGNSA. Spanning cysteine to phenylalanine, the CDR3 consists of 13 amino acids. The read is trimmed to its CDR3 DNA, 39 bases read in frame from base 1. Results the study describes overall, beyond this receptor: Scalp TCR repertoire analysis is complicated because resident alphabeta T cells in normal human skin are also sequenced, whereas mouse skin is dominated by gammadelta T cells. Lesional scalp, especially in alopecia totalis/universalis, showed higher clonality and more expanded CD8+ clones than normal scalp, suggesting antigenic drive. Many expanded lesional clones were found to persist in scalp and blood during tofacitinib treatment, and relapse after treatment cessation may be partly explained by this persistence. Scalp clonality and the number of expanded CD8+ clones among the top 100 scalp clones were significantly decreased by tofacitinib. Shared TCR sequences between patients were less evident than in mice, which may be partly attributable to HLA diversity in the patient population. Because the treated cohort was small and had just a single nonresponder, larger studies are needed to establish links between baseline CD8+ expansion and response.

Receptors were amplified or captured by the immunoSEQ multiplex PCR assay. For TCR sequencing, RNA was extracted from every sample and reverse transcribed into cDNA to serve as template. SuperScript III was used for first-strand cDNA synthesis, primed with a 2:1 mix of oligo-dT and random hexamers. A synthetic immune receptor repertoire was used to assess amplification bias, and residual bias was removed computationally. The paper's processing steps were these. Raw reads were preprocessed to remove errors, and CDR3 was defined according to IMGT conventions as the region from the conserved cysteine to phenylalanine. Clonality was computed as 1 minus the Shannon entropy, with the entropy normalized by log2 of the number of productive unique TCRs. Whether scalp clones were CD4 or CD8 was inferred by matching scalp TCRbeta sequences against CD4 and CD8 repertoires sorted from blood. Drawn from immuneACCESS, this table holds only the in-frame rearrangements with V and J called that TCRdb kept. Clones are partly lost; checked studies trace under half to an unresolved V gene and leave the rest unexplained. From that table come the V and J calls and clone size; the DNA was used to work out D and trimming. The sample profile shows around 180,000 clones; 60% of them were found once. The leading ten clones occupy under 1.2% of the sample.

Sample time point, as interpreted from the label and publication: around 22 weeks on oral tofacitinib. Per the publication, the treatment or condition label means: oral pan-JAK inhibitor, 5-10 mg twice daily. From alopecia areata patients, peripheral blood was collected along with lesional scalp punch biopsies. After PBMCs were isolated by density centrifugation and stained for CD3, CD4 and CD8, a FACSAria was used to sort CD4+ and CD8+ T cells. The input for sequencing was CD4+ T cells sorted from blood, taken at week 24, from a patient treated with tofacitinib. The TCR originated in a human donor with alopecia areata. This sequence uses TRBV7-2 and TRBJ1-3; no D gene call is confident. Read as DNA, the sequence is TGTGCCAGCAGCTCCTTTACTGGAAACACCATATATTTT. It codes for CASSSFTGNTIYF.